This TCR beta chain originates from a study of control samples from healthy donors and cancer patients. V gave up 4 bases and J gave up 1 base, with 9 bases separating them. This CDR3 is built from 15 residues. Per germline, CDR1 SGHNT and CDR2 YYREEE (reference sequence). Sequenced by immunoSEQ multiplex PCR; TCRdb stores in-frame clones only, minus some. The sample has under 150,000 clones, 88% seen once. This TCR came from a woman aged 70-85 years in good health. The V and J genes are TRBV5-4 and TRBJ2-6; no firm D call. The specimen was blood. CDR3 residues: CASSPRGSGANVLTF. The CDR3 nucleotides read TGTGCCAGCAGCCCGCGAGGATCTGGGGCCAACGTCCTGACTTTC.